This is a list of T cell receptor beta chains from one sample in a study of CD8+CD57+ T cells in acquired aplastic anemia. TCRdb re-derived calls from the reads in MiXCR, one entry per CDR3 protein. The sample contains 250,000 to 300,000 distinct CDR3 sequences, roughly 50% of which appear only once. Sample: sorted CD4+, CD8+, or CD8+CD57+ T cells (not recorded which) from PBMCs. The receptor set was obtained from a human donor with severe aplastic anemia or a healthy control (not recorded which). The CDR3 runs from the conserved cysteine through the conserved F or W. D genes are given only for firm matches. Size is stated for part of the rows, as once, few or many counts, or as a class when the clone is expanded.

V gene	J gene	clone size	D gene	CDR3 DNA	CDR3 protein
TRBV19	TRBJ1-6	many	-	TGTGCCAGCAGCTTAGGGACGGACAATTCACCCCTCCACTTT	CASSLGTDNSPLHF
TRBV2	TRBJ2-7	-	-	TGTGCCAGCAGTGAAGCCAGTGGTAGCGGAGGGGCCTTCGGGCAGTACTTC	CASSEASGSGGAFGQYF
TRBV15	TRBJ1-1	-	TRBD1	TGTGCCACCAGCAAAGTATCAGTACGGACAGGGTCCGAGGCTTTCTTT	CATSKVSVRTGSEAFF
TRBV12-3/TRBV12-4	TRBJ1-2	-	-	TGTGCCAGCACCGACTTGGGCTATCCCAATGGCTACACCTTC	CASTDLGYPNGYTF
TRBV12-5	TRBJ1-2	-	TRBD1	TGTGCTAGTGGAGCTCCGGGACAGGGAGACAACTATGGCTACACCTTC	CASGAPGQGDNYGYTF
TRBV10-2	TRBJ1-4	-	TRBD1	TGCGCCAGCATTTCGACAGGGATACCTAATGAAAAACTGTTTTTT	CASISTGIPNEKLFF
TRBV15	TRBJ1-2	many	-	TGTGCCACCAGCCTTCGGGGGGTGGCTAACTATGGCTACACCTTC	CATSLRGVANYGYTF
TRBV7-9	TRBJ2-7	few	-	TGTGCCAGCAGCTTAGGCGGGCGAAAGGCCTACGAGCAGTACTTC	CASSLGGRKAYEQYF
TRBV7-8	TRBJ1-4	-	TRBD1	TGTGCCAGCAGCTTGGACAGGTTTAATGAAAAACTGTTTTTT	CASSLDRFNEKLFF
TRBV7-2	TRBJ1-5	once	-	TGTGCCAGCTCCAAGAGGGCAGGGGATAGCAATCAGCCCCAGCATTTT	CASSKRAGDSNQPQHF
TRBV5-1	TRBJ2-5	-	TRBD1	TGCGCCAGCAGCACACGGACAGGTGCCCCCGAGACCCAGTACTTC	CASSTRTGAPETQYF
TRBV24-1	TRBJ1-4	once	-	TGTGCCACCAGTGATCCTGGACTAGCGGAAGTCTCCTACAATGAAAAACTGTTTTTT	CATSDPGLAEVSYNEKLFF
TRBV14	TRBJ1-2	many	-	TGTGCCAGCAGCCTCCTGGCCTTCTATGGCTACACCTTC	CASSLLAFYGYTF
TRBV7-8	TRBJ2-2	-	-	TGTGCCAGCAGCTCGACTACTAGATCCGGGGAGCTGTTTTTT	CASSSTTRSGELFF
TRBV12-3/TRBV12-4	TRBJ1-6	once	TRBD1	TGTGCCAGCATGCAGGGGGCGCGGGATTCACCCCTCCACTTT	CASMQGARDSPLHF
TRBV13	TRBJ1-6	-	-	TGTGCCAGCAGCTCAGGCCAAAGTTTCACCCTCCACTTT	CASSSGQSFTLHF
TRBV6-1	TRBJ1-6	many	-	TGTGCCAGCAGGGAGAAGTTGAATTCACCCCTCCACTTT	CASREKLNSPLHF
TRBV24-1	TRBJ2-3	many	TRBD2	TGTGCCACCAGTGATTCGTCGACTAGCGAGACAGATACGCAGTATTTT	CATSDSSTSETDTQYF
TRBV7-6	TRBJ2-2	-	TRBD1	TGTGCCAGCAGCTTCGCAGGGGGTTCCGGGGAGCTGTTTTTT	CASSFAGGSGELFF
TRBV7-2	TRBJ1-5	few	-	TGTGCCAGCAGCTCCGATTGGGGCCAGCCCCAGCATTTT	CASSSDWGQPQHF
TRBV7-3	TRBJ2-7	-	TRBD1	TGTGCCACACAGGGGACCCTAGGGGTTTACGAGCAGTACTTC	CATQGTLGVYEQYF
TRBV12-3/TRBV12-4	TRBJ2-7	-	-	TGTGCCAGCAGTTTTGCAGGGTTCGAGCAGTACTTC	CASSFAGFEQYF
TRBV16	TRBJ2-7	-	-	TGTGCCAGCAGCCTTTTCGACACAATTTACGAGCAGTACTTC	CASSLFDTIYEQYF
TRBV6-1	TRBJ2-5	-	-	TGTGCCAGCAGTGACAGGGGGGCAGAGACCCAGTACTTC	CASSDRGAETQYF
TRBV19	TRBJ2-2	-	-	TGTGCCAGTAGGATCATAGGGGGGACCGGGGAGCTGTTTTTT	CASRIIGGTGELFF
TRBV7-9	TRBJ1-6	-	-	TGTGCCAGCAGCTTCGGTCAGGCCAATTCACCCCTCCACTTT	CASSFGQANSPLHF
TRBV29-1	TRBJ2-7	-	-	TGCAGCGTTGAGAAGGGCACAGGCTACGAGCAGTACTTC	CSVEKGTGYEQYF
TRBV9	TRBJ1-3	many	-	TGTGCCAGCAGCGTTAATATAGGTTCATCTGGAAACACCATATATTTT	CASSVNIGSSGNTIYF
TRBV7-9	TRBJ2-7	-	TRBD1	TGTGCCAGCAGTGACTTGGGACAGGCGTACGAGCAGTACTTC	CASSDLGQAYEQYF
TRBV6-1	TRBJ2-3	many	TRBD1	TGTGCCAGCAATGAGGGACAGGGGGTCACAGATACGCAGTATTTT	CASNEGQGVTDTQYF
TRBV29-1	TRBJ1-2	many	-	TGCAGTGCCTTTTTGGGGTCTAACTATGGCTACACCTTC	CSAFLGSNYGYTF
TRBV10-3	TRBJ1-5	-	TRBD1	TGTGCCATCAGTGAGTCCCAGGGGGCAAATTATCAGCCCCAGCATTTT	CAISESQGANYQPQHF
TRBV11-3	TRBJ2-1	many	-	TGTGCCAGCAGCCGTGGGGCCTTAGCCCGCTCCTACAATGAGCAGTTCTTC	CASSRGALARSYNEQFF
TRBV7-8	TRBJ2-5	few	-	TGTGCCAGCAGCGACAGACGGCGGGGAGAGACCCAGTACTTC	CASSDRRRGETQYF
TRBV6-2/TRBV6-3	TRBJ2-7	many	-	TGTGCCAGCAGATCGGACACGTACGAGCAGTACTTC	CASRSDTYEQYF
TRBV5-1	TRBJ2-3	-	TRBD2	TGCGCCAGCAGCTTGAACGGGAGGTTGCTCACCACAAGTACGCAGTATTTT	CASSLNGRLLTTSTQYF
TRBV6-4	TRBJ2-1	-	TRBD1	TGTGCCAGCAGGAGGACAGGGGGGGCCTACAATGAGCAGTTCTTC	CASRRTGGAYNEQFF
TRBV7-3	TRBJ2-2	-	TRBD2	TGTGCCAGCAGCCCACCCATTGGGGGAGGGTGGACCGGGGAGCTGTTTTTT	CASSPPIGGGWTGELFF
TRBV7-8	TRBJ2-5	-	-	TGTGCCAGCAGCTTAATAGCGGAAGGGGAGACCCAGTACTTC	CASSLIAEGETQYF